This TCR beta chain appears in the sequencing data of a study of blood T cell repertoires in COVID-19. Libraries were prepared by immunoSEQ multiplex PCR; TCRdb keeps only in-frame clonotypes and omits some of them. The sample carries about 280,000 clones, about four fifths recorded once. Germline lookup yields CDR1 LNHDA and CDR2 SQIVND (reference sequence). Trimming at V came to 6 bases and at J to 0 bases, leaving 5 bases not matched to a gene. This CDR3 is 15 amino acids long. This sequence originates from a woman aged 50 to 60 who had recovered from COVID-19. The sample consisted of peripheral blood. This chain links TRBV19 with TRBJ1-5; 7 bases map to TRBD1. The CDR3 loop reads CASRDDRVSNQPQHF. Written as DNA, the CDR3 is TGTGCCAGTAGAGACGACAGGGTTAGCAATCAGCCCCAGCATTTT. The full variable domain, in which reference TRBV19 and TRBJ1-5 provide the parts outside the CDR3, is DGGITQSPKYLFRKEGQNVTLSCEQNLNHDAMYWYRQDPGQGLRLIYYSQIVNDFQKGDIAEGYSVSREKKESFPLTVTSAQKNPTAFYLCASRDDRVSNQPQHFGDGTRLSIL.